This T cell receptor (beta chain) is from a study of breast tumors, draining lymph nodes, adjacent tissues (dated by TCRdb to the mid-2010s). With respect to the entire study: The study compared TCR beta repertoires across tumor, adjacent nontumor tissue and axillary lymph nodes from breast cancer patients. In human breast cancer, the study set out to evaluate how tumor, surrounding tissue and draining lymph node repertoires relate to one another and whether T cells may move between these sites. On the study overall, not on this receptor specifically: A scenario in which most tumor T cells derive from the lymph node and then expand within tumor tissue was judged to be consistent with the data. The similarity between tumor and nontumor tissue repertoires was significantly greater in luminal-like breast cancer than in basal-like breast cancer. Tumors showed preferential V and J gene usage, and their T-cell repertoire diversity fell below that of lymph nodes yet above that of nontumor tissue. The conclusion that tumor T cells originate in lymph nodes was framed as consistent with a hypothesis rather than directly demonstrated.

The reads were generated on an Illumina HiSeq 2000. TCR beta chain libraries were generated through multiplex PCR amplification. High-throughput sequencing was used to analyze the amplified TCR beta chain products. TCRdb's own reprocessing of the public reads used fastp at Q25 and MiXCR and kept productive beta chains. Rows with a matching CDR3 protein are joined into one entry that keeps the most common DNA and genes. For this sample the table gives 14,000 to 15,000 distinct CDR3 sequences, of which around 47% were detected only once. The leading ten clones occupy about 28% of the sample. Adjacent samples were composed of nontumor breast tissue surrounding the tumor. V drops 8 bases and J drops 1 base, leaving 11 bases in between. From the cysteine through the phenylalanine, the CDR3 covers 13 amino acids. Only the CDR3 region is kept as DNA, spanning 39 bases read in frame from base 1. The count of this clonotype is one. This receptor's antigen is unknown. No base quality values were provided; no much bigger clone lies one nucleotide off. A single read offers scant evidence.

Recombination connected TRBV12-3 or TRBV12-4 to TRBJ1-1, with the D gene call left open. Sequenced: tumor-adjacent breast tissue. The sequence was obtained from a female donor with breast cancer. Some clones in this sample may be carry-over from other donors' samples. The CDR3 region reads CASGPTPNTEAFF. The nucleotide sequence is given as TGTGCCAGCGGCCCAACACCGAACACTGAAGCTTTCTTT.